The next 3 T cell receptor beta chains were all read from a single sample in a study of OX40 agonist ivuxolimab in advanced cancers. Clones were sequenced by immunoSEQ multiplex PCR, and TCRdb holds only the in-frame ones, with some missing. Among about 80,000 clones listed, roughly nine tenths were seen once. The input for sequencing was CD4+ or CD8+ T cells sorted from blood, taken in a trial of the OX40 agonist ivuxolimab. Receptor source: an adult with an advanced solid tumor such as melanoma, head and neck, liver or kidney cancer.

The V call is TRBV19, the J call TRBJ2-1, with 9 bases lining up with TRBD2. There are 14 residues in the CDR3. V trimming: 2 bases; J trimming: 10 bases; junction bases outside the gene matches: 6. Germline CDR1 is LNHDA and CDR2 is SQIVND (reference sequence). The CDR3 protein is CASSIYSGSDEQFF. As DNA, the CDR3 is TGTGCCAGTAGTATATATAGCGGGAGTGACGAGCAGTTCTTC.

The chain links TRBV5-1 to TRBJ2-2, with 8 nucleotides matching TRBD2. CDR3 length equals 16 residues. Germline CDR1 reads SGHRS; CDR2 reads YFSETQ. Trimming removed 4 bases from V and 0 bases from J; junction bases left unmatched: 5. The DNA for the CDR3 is TGCGCCAGCAGCCCAGTAGCGGGACCGAACACCGGGGAGCTGTTTTTT. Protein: CASSPVAGPNTGELFF.

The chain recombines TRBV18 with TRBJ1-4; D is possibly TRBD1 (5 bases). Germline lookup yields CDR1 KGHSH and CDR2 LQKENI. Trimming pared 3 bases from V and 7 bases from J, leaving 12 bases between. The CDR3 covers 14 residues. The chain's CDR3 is CASSPRGTGEKLFF. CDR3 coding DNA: TGTGCCAGCTCACCCCGAGGGACCGGTGAAAAACTGTTTTTT.